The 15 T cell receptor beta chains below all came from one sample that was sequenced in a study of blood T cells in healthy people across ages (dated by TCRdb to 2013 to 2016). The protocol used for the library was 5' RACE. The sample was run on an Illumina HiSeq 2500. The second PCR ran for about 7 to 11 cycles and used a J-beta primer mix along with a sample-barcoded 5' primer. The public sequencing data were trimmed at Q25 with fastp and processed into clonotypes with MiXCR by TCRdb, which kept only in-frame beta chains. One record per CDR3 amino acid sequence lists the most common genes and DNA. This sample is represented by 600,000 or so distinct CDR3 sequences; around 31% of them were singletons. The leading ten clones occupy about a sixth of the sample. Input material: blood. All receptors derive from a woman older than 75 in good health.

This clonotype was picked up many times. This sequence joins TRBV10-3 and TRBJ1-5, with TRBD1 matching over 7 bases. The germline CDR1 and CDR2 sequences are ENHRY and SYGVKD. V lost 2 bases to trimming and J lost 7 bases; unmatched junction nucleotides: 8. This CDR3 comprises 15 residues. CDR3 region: CAISEERGRDQPQHF. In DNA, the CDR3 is TGTGCCATCAGTGAGGAGAGGGGGCGAGACCAGCCCCAGCATTTT.

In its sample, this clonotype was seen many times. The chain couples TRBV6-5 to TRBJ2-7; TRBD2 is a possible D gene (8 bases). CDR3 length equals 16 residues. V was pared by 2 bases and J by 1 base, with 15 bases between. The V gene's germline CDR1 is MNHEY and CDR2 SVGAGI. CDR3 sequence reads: CASSYLGRGPSYEQYF. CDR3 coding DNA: TGTGCCAGCAGTTACCTCGGGAGGGGGCCTTCCTACGAGCAGTACTTC.

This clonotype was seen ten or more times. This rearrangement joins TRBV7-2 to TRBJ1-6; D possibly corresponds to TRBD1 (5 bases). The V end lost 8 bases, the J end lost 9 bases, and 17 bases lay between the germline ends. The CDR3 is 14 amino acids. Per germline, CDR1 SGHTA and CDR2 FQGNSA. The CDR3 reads CASAPGTRPSPLHF. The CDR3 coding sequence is TGTGCCAGCGCCCCCGGGACGAGACCTTCACCCCTCCACTTT.

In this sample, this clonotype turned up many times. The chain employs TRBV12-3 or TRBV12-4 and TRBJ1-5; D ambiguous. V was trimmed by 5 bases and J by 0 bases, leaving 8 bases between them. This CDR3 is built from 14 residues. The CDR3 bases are TGTGCCAGCAGTCCGTTTGATAGCAATCAGCCCCAGCATTTT. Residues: CASSPFDSNQPQHF.

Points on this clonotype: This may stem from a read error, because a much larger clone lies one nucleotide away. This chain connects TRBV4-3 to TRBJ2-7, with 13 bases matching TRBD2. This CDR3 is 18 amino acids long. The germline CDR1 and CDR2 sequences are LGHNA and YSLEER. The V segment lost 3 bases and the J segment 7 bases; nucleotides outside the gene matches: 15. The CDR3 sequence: CASSHFLGLAGLYNEQYF. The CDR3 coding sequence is TGCGCCAGCAGCCACTTTTTGGGACTAGCGGGGTTGTACAATGAGCAGTACTTC.

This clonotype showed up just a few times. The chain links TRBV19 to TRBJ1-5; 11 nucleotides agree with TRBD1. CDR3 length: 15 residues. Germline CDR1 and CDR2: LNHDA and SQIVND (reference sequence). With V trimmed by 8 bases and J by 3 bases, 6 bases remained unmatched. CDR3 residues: CASRTGGLDNQPQHF. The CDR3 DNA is TGTGCCAGTCGGACAGGGGGCCTAGACAATCAGCCCCAGCATTTT. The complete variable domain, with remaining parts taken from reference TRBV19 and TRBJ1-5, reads DGGITQSPKYLFRKEGQNVTLSCEQNLNHDAMYWYRQDPGQGLRLIYYSQIVNDFQKGDIAEGYSVSREKKESFPLTVTSAQKNPTAFYLCASRTGGLDNQPQHFGDGTRLSIL.

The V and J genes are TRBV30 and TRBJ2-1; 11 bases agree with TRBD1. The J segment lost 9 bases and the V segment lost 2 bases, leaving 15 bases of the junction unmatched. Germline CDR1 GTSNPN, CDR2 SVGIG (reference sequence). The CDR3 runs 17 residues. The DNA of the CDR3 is TGTGCCTGGAGTCCAAGTGTCGGACAGGGGGCGAGAGGTGAGCAGTTCTTC. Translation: CAWSPSVGQGARGEQFF.

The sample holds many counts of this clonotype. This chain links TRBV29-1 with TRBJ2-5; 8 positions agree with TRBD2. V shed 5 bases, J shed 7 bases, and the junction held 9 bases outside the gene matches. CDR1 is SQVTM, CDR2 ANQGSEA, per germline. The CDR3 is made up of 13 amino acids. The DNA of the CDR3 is TGCAGCGTTCCGTCGGGGGGGCGAGGGACCCAGTACTTC. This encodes CSVPSGGRGTQYF.

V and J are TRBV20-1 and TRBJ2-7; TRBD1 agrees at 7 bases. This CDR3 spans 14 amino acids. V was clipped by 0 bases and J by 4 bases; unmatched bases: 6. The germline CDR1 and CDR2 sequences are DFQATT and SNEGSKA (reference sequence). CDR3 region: CSARDGPRGYEQYF. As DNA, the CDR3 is TGCAGTGCTAGAGATGGTCCCAGGGGGTACGAGCAGTACTTC.

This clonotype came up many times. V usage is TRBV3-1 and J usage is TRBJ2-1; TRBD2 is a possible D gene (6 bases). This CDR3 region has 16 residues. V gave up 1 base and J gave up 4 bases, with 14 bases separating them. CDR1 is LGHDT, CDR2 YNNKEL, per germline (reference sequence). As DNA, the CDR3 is TGTGCCAGCAGCCAAGTCGGGAGACTGGGATACAATGAGCAGTTCTTC. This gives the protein CASSQVGRLGYNEQFF.

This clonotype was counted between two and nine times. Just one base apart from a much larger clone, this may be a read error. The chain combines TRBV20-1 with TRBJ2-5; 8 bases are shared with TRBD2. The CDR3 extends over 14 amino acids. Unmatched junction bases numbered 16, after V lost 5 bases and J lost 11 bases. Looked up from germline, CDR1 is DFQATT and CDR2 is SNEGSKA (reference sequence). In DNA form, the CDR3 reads TGCAGTGCTCCTACTAGCGGCGAAGGGAGTGAGCAGTACTTC. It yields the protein CSAPTSGEGSEQYF.

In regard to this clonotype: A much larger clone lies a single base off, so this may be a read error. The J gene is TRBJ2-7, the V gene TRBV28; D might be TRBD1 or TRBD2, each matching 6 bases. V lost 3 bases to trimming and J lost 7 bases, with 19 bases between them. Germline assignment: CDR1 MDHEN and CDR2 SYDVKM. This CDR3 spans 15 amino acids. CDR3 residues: CASSLGGPSYNEQYF. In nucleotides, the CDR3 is TGTGCCAGCAGTTTGGGGGGCCCCTCCTACAATGAGCAGTACTTC.

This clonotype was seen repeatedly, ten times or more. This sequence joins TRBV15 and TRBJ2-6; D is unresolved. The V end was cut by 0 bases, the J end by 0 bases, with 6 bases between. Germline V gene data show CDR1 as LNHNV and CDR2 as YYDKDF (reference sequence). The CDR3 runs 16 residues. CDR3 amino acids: CATSRDGVSGANVLTF. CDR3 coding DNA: TGTGCCACCAGCAGAGATGGGGTCTCTGGGGCCAACGTCCTGACTTTC.

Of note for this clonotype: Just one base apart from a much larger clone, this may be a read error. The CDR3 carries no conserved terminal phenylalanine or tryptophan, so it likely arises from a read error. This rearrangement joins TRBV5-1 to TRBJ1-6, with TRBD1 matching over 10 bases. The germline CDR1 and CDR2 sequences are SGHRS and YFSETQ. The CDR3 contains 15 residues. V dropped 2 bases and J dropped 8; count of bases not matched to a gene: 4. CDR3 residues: CASSFGGTGDSPLHV. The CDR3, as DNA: TGCGCCAGCAGCTTCGGTGGGACAGGGGATTCACCCCTCCACGTT.

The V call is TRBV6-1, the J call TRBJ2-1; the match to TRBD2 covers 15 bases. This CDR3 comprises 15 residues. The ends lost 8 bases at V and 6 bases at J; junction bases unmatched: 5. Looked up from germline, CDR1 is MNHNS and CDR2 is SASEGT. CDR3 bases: TGTGCCAGCGGGACTAGCGGGGGGCCATTCAATGAGCAGTTCTTC. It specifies CASGTSGGPFNEQFF.